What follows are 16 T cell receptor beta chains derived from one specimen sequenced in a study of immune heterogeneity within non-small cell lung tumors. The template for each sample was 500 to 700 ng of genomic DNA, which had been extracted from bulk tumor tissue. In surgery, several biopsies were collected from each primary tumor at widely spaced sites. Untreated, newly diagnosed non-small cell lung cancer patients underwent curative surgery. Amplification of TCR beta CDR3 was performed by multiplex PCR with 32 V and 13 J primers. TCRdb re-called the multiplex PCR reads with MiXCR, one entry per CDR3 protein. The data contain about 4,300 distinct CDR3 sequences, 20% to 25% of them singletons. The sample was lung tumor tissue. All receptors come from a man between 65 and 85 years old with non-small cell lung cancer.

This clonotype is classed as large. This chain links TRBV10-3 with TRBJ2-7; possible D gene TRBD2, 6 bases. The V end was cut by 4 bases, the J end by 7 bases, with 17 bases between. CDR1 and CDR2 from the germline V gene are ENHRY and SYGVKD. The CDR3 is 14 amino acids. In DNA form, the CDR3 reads TGTGCCATCAGTGCGGAACCCCCGGCGGGGGAGCAGTACTTC. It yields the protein CAISAEPPAGEQYF.

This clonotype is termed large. CDR3 nucleotide sequence: TGTGCCAGCAGTGCAAACAGGGGGCAAGGGCTAGCGGGAGGCCCAGACGAGCAGTACTTC. Amino acids: CASSANRGQGLAGGPDEQYF. The chain joins TRBV12-3 or TRBV12-4 to TRBJ2-7; 11 positions match TRBD2. The CDR3 is 20 amino acids. The junction had 23 bases not matched to a gene; V was cut back by 5 bases and J by 5 bases.

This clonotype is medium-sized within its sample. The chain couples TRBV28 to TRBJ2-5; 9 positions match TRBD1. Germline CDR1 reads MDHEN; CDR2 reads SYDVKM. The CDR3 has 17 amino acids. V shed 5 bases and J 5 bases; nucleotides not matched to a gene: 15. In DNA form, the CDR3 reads TGTGCCAGCAGTCCCCTAGGGGTGGGACAGGGAACGGAGACCCAGTACTTC. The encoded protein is CASSPLGVGQGTETQYF.

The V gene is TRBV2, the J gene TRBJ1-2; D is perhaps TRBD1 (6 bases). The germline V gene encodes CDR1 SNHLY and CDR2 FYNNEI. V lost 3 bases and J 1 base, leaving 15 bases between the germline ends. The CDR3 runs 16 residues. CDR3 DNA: TGTGCCAGCAGTGAGTCAGGGGCAAATAATAACTATGGCTACACCTTC. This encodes CASSESGANNNYGYTF.

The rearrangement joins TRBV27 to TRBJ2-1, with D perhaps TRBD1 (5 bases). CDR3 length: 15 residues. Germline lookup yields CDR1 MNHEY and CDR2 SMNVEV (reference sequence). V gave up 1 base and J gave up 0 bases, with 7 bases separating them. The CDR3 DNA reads TGTGCCAGCAGTTTATGGGGCTTCTCCTACAATGAGCAGTTCTTC. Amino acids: CASSLWGFSYNEQFF.

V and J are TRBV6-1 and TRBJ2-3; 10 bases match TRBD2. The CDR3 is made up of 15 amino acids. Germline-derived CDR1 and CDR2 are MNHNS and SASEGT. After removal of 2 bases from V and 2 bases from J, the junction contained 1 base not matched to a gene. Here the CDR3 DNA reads TGTGCCAGCAGTGAACTAGCGGGAGACACAGATACGCAGTATTTT. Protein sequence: CASSELAGDTDTQYF.

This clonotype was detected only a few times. Here the CDR3 DNA reads TGTGCCAGCAACCCACAGGGGACTGAAGCTTTCTTT. Translated: CASNPQGTEAFF. V usage is TRBV2 and J usage is TRBJ1-1, with 7 bases matching TRBD1. The J segment lost 5 bases and the V segment lost 7 bases, leaving 4 bases of the junction unmatched. The CDR3 loop spans 12 amino acids. In germline, CDR1 is SNHLY, CDR2 FYNNEI.

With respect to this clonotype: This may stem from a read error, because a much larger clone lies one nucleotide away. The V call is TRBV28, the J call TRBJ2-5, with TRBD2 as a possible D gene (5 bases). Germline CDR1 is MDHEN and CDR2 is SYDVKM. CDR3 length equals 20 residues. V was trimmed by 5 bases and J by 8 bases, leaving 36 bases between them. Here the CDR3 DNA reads TGTGCCAGCAGTCCAAGATGGGGTGCCTGGATTGGGAGCGGTGAACAAACCCAGTACTTC. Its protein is CASSPRWGAWIGSGEQTQYF.

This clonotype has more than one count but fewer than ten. CDR3 sequence: CASSVGGLQGGEAFF. The CDR3 DNA sequence: TGTGCCAGCAGCGTCGGAGGGCTACAGGGAGGTGAAGCTTTCTTT. The V gene is TRBV9, the J gene TRBJ1-1; D may be TRBD1 (6 bases). The CDR3 is 15 residues long. The V gene's germline CDR1 is SGDLS and CDR2 YYNGEE. Trimming shortened V by 2 bases and J by 7 bases, and 18 bases separated the two germline ends.

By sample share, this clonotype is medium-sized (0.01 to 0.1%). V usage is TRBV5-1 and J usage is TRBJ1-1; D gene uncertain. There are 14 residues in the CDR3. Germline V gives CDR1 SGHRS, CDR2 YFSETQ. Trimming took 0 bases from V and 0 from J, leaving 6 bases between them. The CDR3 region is CASSLASLNTEAFF. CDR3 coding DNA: TGCGCCAGCAGCTTGGCCAGCTTGAACACTGAAGCTTTCTTT.

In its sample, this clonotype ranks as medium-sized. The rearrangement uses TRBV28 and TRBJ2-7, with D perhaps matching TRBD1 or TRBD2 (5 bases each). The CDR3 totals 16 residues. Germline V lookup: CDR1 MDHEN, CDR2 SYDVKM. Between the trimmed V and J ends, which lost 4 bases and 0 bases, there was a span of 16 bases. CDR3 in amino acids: CASSYSLGETSYEQYF. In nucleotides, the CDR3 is TGTGCCAGCAGTTACTCCCTGGGGGAGACCTCCTACGAGCAGTACTTC.

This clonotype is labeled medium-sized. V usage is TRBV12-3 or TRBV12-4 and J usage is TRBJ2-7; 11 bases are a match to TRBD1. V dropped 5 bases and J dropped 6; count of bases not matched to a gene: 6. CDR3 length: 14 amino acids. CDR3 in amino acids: CASSRDRGFSEQYF. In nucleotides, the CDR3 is TGTGCCAGCAGTCGGGACAGGGGGTTTTCCGAGCAGTACTTC.

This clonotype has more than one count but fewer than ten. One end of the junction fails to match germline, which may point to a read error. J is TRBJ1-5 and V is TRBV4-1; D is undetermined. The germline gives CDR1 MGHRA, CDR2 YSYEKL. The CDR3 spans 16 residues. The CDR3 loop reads CASIQDRTVVNQPQHF. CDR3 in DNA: TGCGCCAGCATCCAAGATAGGACGGTAGTTAATCAGCCCCAGCATTTT.

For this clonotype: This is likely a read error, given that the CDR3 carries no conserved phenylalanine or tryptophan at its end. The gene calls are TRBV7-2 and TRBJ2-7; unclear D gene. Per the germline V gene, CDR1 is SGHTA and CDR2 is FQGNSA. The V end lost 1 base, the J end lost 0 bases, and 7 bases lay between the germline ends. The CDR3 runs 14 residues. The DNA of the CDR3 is TGTGCCAGCAGCTTAGTTGGCAACTCCTACGAGCAGTACCTC. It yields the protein CASSLVGNSYEQYL.

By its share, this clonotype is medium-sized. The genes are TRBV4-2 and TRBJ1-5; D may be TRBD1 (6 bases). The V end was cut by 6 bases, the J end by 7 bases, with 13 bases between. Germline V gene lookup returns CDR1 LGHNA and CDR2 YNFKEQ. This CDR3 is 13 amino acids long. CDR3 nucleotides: TGTGCCAGCAGTCGGGGGGGGGCGCAGCCCCAGCATTTT. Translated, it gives CASSRGGAQPQHF.

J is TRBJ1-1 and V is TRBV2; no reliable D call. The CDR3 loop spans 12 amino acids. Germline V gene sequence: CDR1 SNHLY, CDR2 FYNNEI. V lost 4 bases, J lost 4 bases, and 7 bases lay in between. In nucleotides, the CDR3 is TGTGCCAGCAGTGGGACGGGCACTGAAGCTTTCTTT. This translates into CASSGTGTEAFF.